The rows below give T cell receptor beta chains drawn from one sample of a study of patients and donors after allogeneic stem cell transplantation. Each CDR3 protein is one row after TCRdb ran MiXCR on the RT-PCR reads. The sample shows fewer than 500,000 distinct CDR3 sequences, roughly 17% of them seen only once. Sequencing input: blood, either unsorted or a sorted T cell fraction (not recorded which). These receptors were taken from a human donor who was either an allogeneic HSCT recipient or a stem cell or donor lymphocyte infusion donor (not recorded which). It is not recorded whose cells these are; they may come from a transplant donor. Both conserved end residues are part of each CDR3. The D gene is left open where the match is weak. Some rows mark clone size as missing; the rest say once, few, many or name a class of expanded clone.

J gene	D gene	V gene	clone size	CDR3 DNA	CDR3 protein
TRBJ2-1	.	TRBV5-6	.	TGTGCCAGCAGCTTGGACTTGGGGAAATCCTACAATGAGCAGTTCTTC	CASSLDLGKSYNEQFF
TRBJ2-7	.	TRBV30	few	TGTGCCTGGAGTGTAGGCAGCTACGAGCAGTACTTC	CAWSVGSYEQYF
TRBJ2-1	.	TRBV20-1	.	TGCAGTGCCACTGATGGGGCCCAAGACAATGAGCAGTTCTTC	CSATDGAQDNEQFF
TRBJ1-2	TRBD1	TRBV19	few	TGTGCCAGTAGTTCACGGACAGGGCGGACGAACTATGGCTACACCTTC	CASSSRTGRTNYGYTF
TRBJ2-1	TRBD2	TRBV9	.	TGTGCCAGCAGCGTAGGCCCAGCGGGAGGGTCCTACAATGAGCAGTTCTTC	CASSVGPAGGSYNEQFF
TRBJ1-2	TRBD1	TRBV7-6	.	TGTGCCAGCAGCCCTTGGACAGGCCCTAACTATGGCTACACCTTC	CASSPWTGPNYGYTF
TRBJ2-3	.	TRBV20-1	.	TGCAGTGCCCACGGGACAAGTCTCACAGATACGCAGTATTTT	CSAHGTSLTDTQYF
TRBJ2-1	TRBD2	TRBV6-2/TRBV6-3	few	TGTGCCAGCAGTAAGACAGGGTGGACTAGCGGGAGCACCCCCTACAATGAGCAGTTCTTC	CASSKTGWTSGSTPYNEQFF
TRBJ1-2	TRBD1	TRBV29-1	.	TGCAGCGTTGAAGATCATTACACGACAGGGAGCTTTGGCTACACCTTC	CSVEDHYTTGSFGYTF
TRBJ1-1	.	TRBV7-9	few	TGTGCCAGCAACCCGGGGGCGGGAGCTTTCTTT	CASNPGAGAFF
TRBJ1-1	.	TRBV18	.	TGTGCCAGCTCACCTGAAACTGAAGCTTTCTTT	CASSPETEAFF
TRBJ2-3	TRBD2	TRBV12-3/TRBV12-4	many	TGTGCCAGCAGTTTAAGCGGGAGGAGAGGAGATACGCAGTATTTT	CASSLSGRRGDTQYF
TRBJ1-5	.	TRBV5-6	many	TGTGCCAGCAGCTTGGTAGGGTGGGATCAGCCCCAGCATTTT	CASSLVGWDQPQHF
TRBJ1-2	.	TRBV6-1	.	TGTGCCAGCAGGCGCAGGGAGACCCCTGGCTATGGCTACACCTTC	CASRRRETPGYGYTF